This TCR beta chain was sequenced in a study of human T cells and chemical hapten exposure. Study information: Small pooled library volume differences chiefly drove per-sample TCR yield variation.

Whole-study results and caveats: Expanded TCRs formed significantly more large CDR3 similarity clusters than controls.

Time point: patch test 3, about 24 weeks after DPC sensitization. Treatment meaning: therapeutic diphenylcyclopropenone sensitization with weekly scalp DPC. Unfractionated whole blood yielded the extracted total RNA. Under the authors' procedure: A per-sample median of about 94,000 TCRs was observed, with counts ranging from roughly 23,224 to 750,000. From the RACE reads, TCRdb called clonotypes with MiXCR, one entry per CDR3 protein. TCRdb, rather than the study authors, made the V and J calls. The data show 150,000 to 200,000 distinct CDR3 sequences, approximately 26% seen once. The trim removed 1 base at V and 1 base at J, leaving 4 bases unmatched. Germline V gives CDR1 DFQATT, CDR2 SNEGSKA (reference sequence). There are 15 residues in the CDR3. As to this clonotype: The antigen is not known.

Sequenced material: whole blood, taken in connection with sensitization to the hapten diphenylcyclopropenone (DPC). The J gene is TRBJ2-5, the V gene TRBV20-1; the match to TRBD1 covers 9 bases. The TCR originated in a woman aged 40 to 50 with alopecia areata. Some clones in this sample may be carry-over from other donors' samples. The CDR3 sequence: CSARGDRALQETQYF. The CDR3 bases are TGCAGTGCTAGAGGGGACAGGGCCCTCCAAGAGACCCAGTACTTC.